The rows below give T cell receptor beta chains drawn from one sample of a study of blood T cell repertoires in COVID-19. Assay: immunoSEQ multiplex PCR; the TCRdb copy retains only in-frame clones and omits some. The table has around 250,000 clones, around 85% seen once. Sequencing was carried out using PBMCs or T cells enriched from blood (not recorded which). The receptors derive from a woman in her fifties or sixties with acute COVID-19. The CDR3 runs from the conserved cysteine through the conserved F or W. The order of the fields is CDR3 length, V gene, D gene, J gene, clone size, CDR3 DNA, CDR3 protein. D genes are given only for firm matches. Where a row states a size, it is once, few, many or the class of an expanded clone; other rows omit it.

CDR3 length: 15
V gene: TRBV10-2
D gene: -
J gene: TRBJ1-6
clone size: -
CDR3 DNA: TGCGCCAGCAGTGAGACGGGCTCCTATAATTCACCCCTCCACTTT
CDR3 protein: CASSETGSYNSPLHF

CDR3 length: 15
V gene: TRBV7-9
D gene: -
J gene: TRBJ1-6
clone size: -
CDR3 DNA: TGTGCCAGCAGCTTAGTTTCGGGAGTGGATTCACCCCTCCACTTT
CDR3 protein: CASSLVSGVDSPLHF

CDR3 length: 15
V gene: TRBV5-1
D gene: -
J gene: TRBJ2-3
clone size: -
CDR3 DNA: TGCGCCAGCAGCTTGGTCGGCCGGGAAATTGATACGCAGTATTTT
CDR3 protein: CASSLVGREIDTQYF

CDR3 length: 14
V gene: TRBV12-1
D gene: -
J gene: TRBJ1-6
clone size: once
CDR3 DNA: TGTGCCAGCAGCCCTGGGACAGGGAATTCACCCCTCCACTTT
CDR3 protein: CASSPGTGNSPLHF

CDR3 length: 15
V gene: TRBV18
D gene: TRBD2
J gene: TRBJ2-7
clone size: -
CDR3 DNA: TGTGCCAGCTCCCCCGGGACTAGCGAGGCCTACGAGCAGTACTTC
CDR3 protein: CASSPGTSEAYEQYF

CDR3 length: 15
V gene: TRBV6-2/TRBV6-3
D gene: -
J gene: TRBJ2-1
clone size: -
CDR3 DNA: TGTGCCAGCAGTTACGTCGGACAAGTCTACAATGAGCAGTTCTTC
CDR3 protein: CASSYVGQVYNEQFF

CDR3 length: 15
V gene: TRBV18
D gene: -
J gene: TRBJ2-1
clone size: -
CDR3 DNA: TGTGCCAGCTCACCACAGGGACACCAGAACAATGAGCAGTTCTTC
CDR3 protein: CASSPQGHQNNEQFF

CDR3 length: 19
V gene: TRBV7-6
D gene: TRBD2
J gene: TRBJ2-3
clone size: once
CDR3 DNA: TGTGCCAGCAGTCCGAGTGATAGCGGGGGGGTTATAAGCACAGATACGCAGTATTTT
CDR3 protein: CASSPSDSGGVISTDTQYF

CDR3 length: 12
V gene: TRBV2
D gene: TRBD2
J gene: TRBJ2-1
clone size: -
CDR3 DNA: TGTGCCAGCAGTACAAGCGGGGGCAAGCAGTTCTTC
CDR3 protein: CASSTSGGKQFF

CDR3 length: 14
V gene: TRBV7-2
D gene: -
J gene: TRBJ1-1
clone size: few
CDR3 DNA: TGTGCCAGCAGGAACTCGGGACAGAACACTGAAGCTTTCTTT
CDR3 protein: CASRNSGQNTEAFF

CDR3 length: 17
V gene: TRBV19
D gene: -
J gene: TRBJ1-1
clone size: -
CDR3 DNA: TGTGCCAGTAGTATAGGGGGCTTTACAGGGTTCCACACTGAAGCTTTCTTT
CDR3 protein: CASSIGGFTGFHTEAFF

CDR3 length: 15
V gene: TRBV7-2
D gene: -
J gene: TRBJ1-3
clone size: -
CDR3 DNA: TGTGCCAGCAGCTTAATGGGGGCGGACGGAAACACCATATATTTT
CDR3 protein: CASSLMGADGNTIYF

CDR3 length: 16
V gene: TRBV13
D gene: TRBD2
J gene: TRBJ2-2
clone size: -
CDR3 DNA: TGTGCCAGCAGCCCAAGACTAGCGGGGGGCGCCGGGGAGCTGTTTTTT
CDR3 protein: CASSPRLAGGAGELFF

CDR3 length: 16
V gene: TRBV5-6
D gene: TRBD1
J gene: TRBJ1-1
clone size: -
CDR3 DNA: TGTGCCAGCAGCTGGACAGGGCCTTCAATGAACACTGAAGCTTTCTTT
CDR3 protein: CASSWTGPSMNTEAFF

CDR3 length: 16
V gene: TRBV18
D gene: TRBD2
J gene: TRBJ2-5
clone size: once
CDR3 DNA: TGTGCCAGCTCATCATCCCTAGCGGGGGGCCTGGAGACCCAGTACTTC
CDR3 protein: CASSSSLAGGLETQYF

CDR3 length: 14
V gene: TRBV7-9
D gene: TRBD1
J gene: TRBJ2-7
clone size: -
CDR3 DNA: TGTGCCAGCAGCTCCGGGACAGGGGGCTACGAGCAGTACTTC
CDR3 protein: CASSSGTGGYEQYF

CDR3 length: 13
V gene: TRBV7-2
D gene: TRBD1
J gene: TRBJ1-2
clone size: -
CDR3 DNA: TGTGCCAGCAGCCTCGACAGGGGCTATGGCTACACCTTC
CDR3 protein: CASSLDRGYGYTF

CDR3 length: 17
V gene: TRBV9
D gene: TRBD2
J gene: TRBJ2-5
clone size: -
CDR3 DNA: TGTGCCAGCAGCGTAGACCCGCCGGGGGGGATAGAAGAGACCCAGTACTTC
CDR3 protein: CASSVDPPGGIEETQYF

CDR3 length: 14
V gene: TRBV18
D gene: -
J gene: TRBJ1-1
clone size: -
CDR3 DNA: TGTGCCAGCTCAACAACCGGGAGTAGCACTGAAGCTTTCTTT
CDR3 protein: CASSTTGSSTEAFF

CDR3 length: 13
V gene: TRBV6-5
D gene: TRBD1
J gene: TRBJ2-2
clone size: once
CDR3 DNA: TGTGCCAGCGGAGACAGGGGGGCCGGGGAGCTGTTTTTT
CDR3 protein: CASGDRGAGELFF

CDR3 length: 14
V gene: TRBV3-1/TRBV3-2
D gene: -
J gene: TRBJ2-5
clone size: -
CDR3 DNA: TGTGCCAGCAGCCGAGAGACAGGCAAAGAGACCCAGTACTTC
CDR3 protein: CASSRETGKETQYF

CDR3 length: 16
V gene: TRBV4-1
D gene: TRBD2
J gene: TRBJ2-3
clone size: -
CDR3 DNA: TGCGCCAGCAGCCGAGGAAGCGGGGGGGCCTCAGATACGCAGTATTTT
CDR3 protein: CASSRGSGGASDTQYF

CDR3 length: 15
V gene: TRBV27
D gene: -
J gene: TRBJ2-2
clone size: -
CDR3 DNA: TGTGCCAGCTCCTATGCTCGACACAACACCGGGGAGCTGTTTTTT
CDR3 protein: CASSYARHNTGELFF

CDR3 length: 13
V gene: TRBV12-3/TRBV12-4
D gene: -
J gene: TRBJ1-1
clone size: few
CDR3 DNA: TGTGCCAGCATTACCAGGGGTTTCACTGAAGCTTTCTTT
CDR3 protein: CASITRGFTEAFF

CDR3 length: 18
V gene: TRBV5-6
D gene: TRBD2
J gene: TRBJ2-5
clone size: -
CDR3 DNA: TGTGCCAGCAGCCAACTACTAGCGGGGGGGCTTCGGCTAGAGACCCAGTACTTC
CDR3 protein: CASSQLLAGGLRLETQYF

CDR3 length: 12
V gene: TRBV2
D gene: -
J gene: TRBJ2-7
clone size: -
CDR3 DNA: TGTGCCAGCGGACAGCAGGTCTACGAGCAGTACTTC
CDR3 protein: CASGQQVYEQYF

CDR3 length: 13
V gene: TRBV18
D gene: -
J gene: TRBJ2-1
clone size: -
CDR3 DNA: TGTGCCAGCTCACCGCGGGATGAGAATGAGCAGTTCTTC
CDR3 protein: CASSPRDENEQFF

CDR3 length: 14
V gene: TRBV7-3
D gene: TRBD1
J gene: TRBJ2-5
clone size: -
CDR3 DNA: TGTGCCAGCAGCTTAAGAGGGGGCGAAGAGACCCAGTACTTC
CDR3 protein: CASSLRGGEETQYF

CDR3 length: 15
V gene: TRBV3-1/TRBV3-2
D gene: TRBD1
J gene: TRBJ1-2
clone size: once
CDR3 DNA: TGTGCCAGCAGCCCCGGGACAGAGACTTTCTATGGCTACACCTTC
CDR3 protein: CASSPGTETFYGYTF

CDR3 length: 14
V gene: TRBV7-8
D gene: -
J gene: TRBJ1-2
clone size: -
CDR3 DNA: TGTGCCAGCAGCTTAGCGGGAGGAAGCTATGGCTACACCTTC
CDR3 protein: CASSLAGGSYGYTF

CDR3 length: 13
V gene: TRBV6-5
D gene: -
J gene: TRBJ1-3
clone size: once
CDR3 DNA: TGTGCCAGTACCACTTACTCTGGAAACACCATATATTTT
CDR3 protein: CASTTYSGNTIYF

CDR3 length: 15
V gene: TRBV11-2
D gene: -
J gene: TRBJ1-6
clone size: few
CDR3 DNA: TGTGCCAGCAGATTTTCCGGGACAAGGAGTTCACCCCTCCACTTT
CDR3 protein: CASRFSGTRSSPLHF

CDR3 length: 12
V gene: TRBV10-3
D gene: -
J gene: TRBJ1-1
clone size: -
CDR3 DNA: TGTGCCATCCGGGACTCGAACACTGAAGCTTTCTTT
CDR3 protein: CAIRDSNTEAFF

CDR3 length: 14
V gene: TRBV28
D gene: TRBD1
J gene: TRBJ1-2
clone size: -
CDR3 DNA: TGTGCCAGCTACGATGACAGGGGGGACTATGGCTACACCTTC
CDR3 protein: CASYDDRGDYGYTF

CDR3 length: 13
V gene: TRBV3-1/TRBV3-2
D gene: -
J gene: TRBJ2-4
clone size: -
CDR3 DNA: TGTGCCAGCAAGGGCCAGGGTAAAAACATTCAGTACTTC
CDR3 protein: CASKGQGKNIQYF

CDR3 length: 17
V gene: TRBV14
D gene: TRBD1
J gene: TRBJ1-3
clone size: -
CDR3 DNA: TGTGCCAGCAGCCGAGACAGGGGGCCCTTCTCTGGAAACACCATATATTTT
CDR3 protein: CASSRDRGPFSGNTIYF

CDR3 length: 14
V gene: TRBV10-3
D gene: -
J gene: TRBJ1-1
clone size: few
CDR3 DNA: TGTGCCATCAGTGAGAGGGACTTAGACACTGAAGCTTTCTTT
CDR3 protein: CAISERDLDTEAFF

CDR3 length: 14
V gene: TRBV7-9
D gene: -
J gene: TRBJ1-3
clone size: -
CDR3 DNA: TGTGCCAGCAGCTCGACAGGCTCTGGAAACACCATATATTTT
CDR3 protein: CASSSTGSGNTIYF

CDR3 length: 12
V gene: TRBV27
D gene: -
J gene: TRBJ1-1
clone size: -
CDR3 DNA: TGTGCCAGCAGTTATAGGGGCACTGAAGCTTTCTTT
CDR3 protein: CASSYRGTEAFF

CDR3 length: 17
V gene: TRBV14
D gene: -
J gene: TRBJ1-4
clone size: -
CDR3 DNA: TGTGCCAGCAGCCTGCGCGGCGGGTATTTAGGGAATGAAAAACTGTTTTTT
CDR3 protein: CASSLRGGYLGNEKLFF

CDR3 length: 17
V gene: TRBV10-3
D gene: -
J gene: TRBJ1-5
clone size: -
CDR3 DNA: TGTGCCATCAGTAACTCATCCCCGGAGGTTAGCAATCAGCCCCAGCATTTT
CDR3 protein: CAISNSSPEVSNQPQHF

CDR3 length: 12
V gene: TRBV29-1
D gene: -
J gene: TRBJ1-1
clone size: -
CDR3 DNA: TGCAGCGGGGGGTTCATGAACACTGAAGCTTTCTTT
CDR3 protein: CSGGFMNTEAFF

CDR3 length: 13
V gene: TRBV19
D gene: -
J gene: TRBJ1-1
clone size: -
CDR3 DNA: TGTGCCAGTAGGGTAGCAGTAAACACTGAAGCTTTCTTT
CDR3 protein: CASRVAVNTEAFF

CDR3 length: 11
V gene: TRBV29-1
D gene: -
J gene: TRBJ1-1
clone size: -
CDR3 DNA: TGCAGCGCCCTAGAGGGCACTGAAGCTTTCTTT
CDR3 protein: CSALEGTEAFF